This T cell receptor beta chain was sequenced in a study of blood T cells in healthy people across ages. Study-wide results and caveats: Expanded clonotype shifts may have been confounded, as the donors had an unknown CMV status.

Combining a sample-barcoded 5' primer with a J-beta primer mix, a second PCR ran for about 6 to 12 cycles. Unique molecular identifiers of 12 random nucleotides labeled each cDNA. A minimum of 2.5 million CDR3-containing paired-end reads was obtained for each sample. TCRdb redid the calling of the 5' RACE reads with MiXCR, one entry per CDR3 protein. The sample contains 700,000 to 950,000 distinct CDR3 sequences, 55% to 75% of which appear only once. About this clonotype itself: The antigen is unknown.

V shed 6 bases and J shed 3 bases, with 9 bases lying between them. This CDR3 has 12 residues. The germline V gene encodes CDR1 SNHLY and CDR2 FYNNEI. V gene TRBV2 combines with J gene TRBJ2-7; D possibly corresponds to TRBD2 (6 bases). The receptor was isolated from a man aged 25-45 years in good health. Sequenced input: blood. CDR3 in DNA: TGTGCCAGCAGAAGACTAGTCTACGAGCAGTACTTC. Translating it yields CASRRLVYEQYF.